Detailed here is one T cell receptor beta chain. This receptor's antigen is unknown. No base-level quality is on record; no much larger clone is a single base apart. Libraries were built with the immunoSEQ multiplex PCR assay. The clones in this table, taken by TCRdb from immuneACCESS, are in-frame only. Not every clone is retained; where verified, under half of the shortfall comes from an unresolved V gene, and the cause of the rest is unknown. Recorded for this sample are more than 30,000 clones; about 81% of them occurred a single time. The top ten constitute 20% to 25% of the sample. Trimming removed 4 bases from V and 9 bases from J; the gene matches leave 13 bases unexplained. Including cysteine and phenylalanine, the CDR3 has 15 amino acids. Only the CDR3 DNA is retained, 45 bases long and in frame from the first base. CDR1 and CDR2 are drawn from the germline V gene: SGDLS, YYNGEE. The study tested focal radiation therapy combined with CTLA-4 blockade (ipilimumab) in patients with chemo-refractory metastatic non-small-cell lung cancer.

The sample belongs to a study of radiotherapy plus CTLA-4 blockade in lung cancer listed by TCRdb under 2018. Regarding the research as a whole: Objective responses were observed in roughly a sixth of enrolled patients, and disease control was achieved in roughly 29%.

Results the study describes overall, beyond this receptor: Early dynamic changes in blood T cell clones, together with increased serum interferon-beta after radiation, were reported as the strongest predictors of response. After treatment with radiotherapy and ipilimumab, TCR clones that originated in tumors expanded in peripheral blood.

This sequence was found in a human donor with non-small cell lung cancer that progressed on radiotherapy plus ipilimumab. This material consisted of peripheral blood, taken from a patient treated with radiotherapy plus ipilimumab. The V and J segments used are TRBV9 and TRBJ1-1; 9 junctional bases match TRBD1. CDR3 loop: CASSRGQGSSGQAFF. Read as DNA, the sequence is TGTGCCAGCAGCCGCGGACAGGGGAGCTCGGGTCAAGCTTTCTTT.